These 27 T cell receptor beta chains were sequenced from one sample in a study of identical twins. Each CDR3 protein gets one entry after TCRdb re-called the 5' RACE reads with MiXCR. The profile shows 400,000 to 650,000 distinct CDR3 sequences, less than 25% of them singletons. The same data also contributed to another study, on T cells expressing NK-cell markers.

The sequencing input was CD4+ T cells sorted from blood. The source of these receptors is a woman aged 18-30 years in good health.

This clonotype was counted a few times. The genes are TRBV7-2 and TRBJ1-2, with a weak D call TRBD1 (6 bases). Per germline, CDR1 SGHTA and CDR2 FQGNSA. Trimming pared 2 bases from V and 7 bases from J, leaving 17 bases between. The length of the CDR3 is 15 residues. CDR3 amino acids: CASSLRSQGNSGYTF. In nucleotides, the CDR3 is TGTGCCAGCAGCTTAAGGTCTCAGGGGAATTCTGGCTACACCTTC.

The V and J genes are TRBV7-8 and TRBJ1-1; D gene unclear. Germline CDR1 is SGHVS and CDR2 is FQNEAQ. V shed 2 bases and J shed 4 bases, with 11 bases lying between them. This CDR3 spans 14 amino acids. The CDR3 DNA follows: TGTGCCAGCAGCTTACAACTAGTCGGCACTGAAGCTTTCTTT. As protein: CASSLQLVGTEAFF.

A few counts support this clonotype. The CDR3 protein is CASSPGTGVATQYF. The CDR3 DNA sequence: TGTGCCAGCAGCCCGGGGACAGGGGTGGCGACCCAGTACTTC. The chain carries TRBV6-1 and TRBJ2-5; TRBD1 agrees at 10 bases. Germline V gene sequence: CDR1 MNHNS, CDR2 SASEGT. V shed 6 bases and J 7 bases; nucleotides not matched to a gene: 8. The CDR3 runs to 14 residues.

The chain links TRBV20-1 to TRBJ1-2, with D unclear. Germline V CDR1 and CDR2: DFQATT, SNEGSKA (reference sequence). There are 12 residues in the CDR3. The V gene lost 2 bases and the J gene lost 1 base, with 5 bases spanning the gap. The CDR3 is CSARRYNYGYTF. CDR3 bases: TGCAGTGCTAGACGCTATAACTATGGCTACACCTTC.

This clonotype was detected a few times. The chain uses TRBV10-3 and TRBJ2-7; D is ambiguous. The germline V and J ends were trimmed by 8 bases and 1 base, with 12 bases remaining between them. The CDR3 is 13 amino acids. Germline loops: CDR1 ENHRY, CDR2 SYGVKD. CDR3 amino acids: CAILNRTSYEQYF. The CDR3 coding sequence is TGTGCCATCTTGAACAGAACTTCCTACGAGCAGTACTTC.

In this sample, this clonotype turned up a few times. V is TRBV20-1 and J is TRBJ2-7; D perhaps matches TRBD2 (5 bases). This CDR3 is 15 amino acids long. V was clipped by 5 bases and J by 6 bases, with 23 bases between them. Germline CDR1 DFQATT, CDR2 SNEGSKA (reference sequence). DNA for the CDR3: TGCAGTGCTCTACGGTCCGACTACATAACGGGCGAGCAGTACTTC. Translating gives CSALRSDYITGEQYF.

This chain joins TRBV24-1 and TRBJ2-7; D perhaps matches TRBD1 (6 bases). In germline, CDR1 is KGHDR, CDR2 SFDVKD. Trimming cost V 4 bases and J 4 bases, with 10 bases left between them. The CDR3 runs 13 residues. CDR3 amino acids: CATSDKDSYEQYF. The CDR3, as DNA: TGTGCCACCAGTGACAAGGACAGTTACGAGCAGTACTTC.

This clonotype was recorded a few times. The gene calls are TRBV3-1 and TRBJ2-5; D remains ambiguous. The CDR3 consists of 16 residues. Germline lookup yields CDR1 LGHDT and CDR2 YNNKEL (reference sequence). V dropped 4 bases and J dropped 0 bases, with 15 bases sitting between them. CDR3 loop: CASSPGLDRYQETQYF. In DNA, the CDR3 is TGTGCCAGCAGCCCCGGGTTAGACCGGTACCAAGAGACCCAGTACTTC.

This clonotype was counted ten times or more. This sequence joins TRBV10-3 and TRBJ2-7; tentatively, D is TRBD1 or TRBD2 (5 bases each). CDR1 and CDR2 (germline): ENHRY, SYGVKD. Trimming pared 10 bases from V and 0 bases from J, leaving 10 bases between. This CDR3 has 12 amino acids. CDR3 protein: CATTGTSYEQYF. As DNA, the CDR3 is TGTGCCACCACCGGGACCTCCTACGAGCAGTACTTC.

This clonotype was counted between two and nine times. CDR3 bases: TGCAGTGCTACCGGACATAAGTATGGCTACACCTTC. It yields the protein CSATGHKYGYTF. This chain connects TRBV20-1 to TRBJ1-2, with D perhaps matching TRBD1 (5 bases). Germline CDR1 reads DFQATT; CDR2 reads SNEGSKA (reference sequence). The CDR3 runs to 12 residues. Trimming left V 4 bases short and J 5 bases short, with 11 bases between.

This clonotype showed up just once. The chain couples TRBV6-2 or TRBV6-3 to TRBJ2-7; the match to TRBD1 covers 9 bases. Germline CDR1 reads MNHEY; CDR2 reads SVGEGT. V shed 7 bases, J shed 5 bases, and the junction held 9 bases outside the gene matches. There are 14 residues in the CDR3. CDR3 amino acids: CASKRRTGVDEQYF. As DNA, the CDR3 is TGTGCCAGCAAACGGAGGACAGGGGTAGACGAGCAGTACTTC.

At least ten counts were recorded for this clonotype. This chain joins TRBV7-2 and TRBJ1-1; D is unclear. This CDR3 region has 11 residues. Germline-derived CDR1 and CDR2 are SGHTA and FQGNSA. The germline V and J ends were trimmed by 5 bases and 7 bases, with 8 bases remaining between them. The CDR3, as DNA: TGTGCCAGCAGCGTTCACCGTGAAGCTTTCTTT. Its protein product is CASSVHREAFF.

This clonotype came up a few times. J is TRBJ2-7 and V is TRBV5-4, with D possibly called TRBD1 or TRBD2 (6 bases each). This CDR3 is 15 amino acids long. Germline CDR1 is SGHNT and CDR2 is YYREEE (reference sequence). The germline V and J ends were trimmed by 1 base and 1 base, with 12 bases remaining between them. CDR3 in DNA: TGTGCCAGCAGCTTGCCGGGGGCCACGTCCTACGAGCAGTACTTC. The encoded protein is CASSLPGATSYEQYF.

The V call is TRBV10-2, the J call TRBJ2-7, with TRBD1 as a possible D gene (6 bases). Trimming took 7 bases from V and 0 from J, leaving 16 bases between them. The CDR3 has 15 amino acids. Looked up from germline, CDR1 is WSHSY and CDR2 is SAAADI. CDR3 sequence: CASMPDSHGSYEQYF. CDR3 coding DNA: TGCGCCAGCATGCCGGACAGCCACGGCTCCTACGAGCAGTACTTC.

V gene TRBV9 combines with J gene TRBJ1-2; D ambiguous. There are 15 residues in the CDR3. Trimming stripped 3 bases from V and 4 bases from J, with 16 bases between. Germline V CDR1 and CDR2: SGDLS, YYNGEE. The CDR3 here is CASSEGGLGSYGYTF. The DNA of the CDR3 is TGTGCCAGCAGCGAAGGCGGCTTAGGGAGCTATGGCTACACCTTC. Full variable domain (rest looked up from reference TRBV9 and TRBJ1-2): DSGVTQTPKHLITATGQRVTLRCSPRSGDLSVYWYQQSLDQGLQFLIQYYNGEERAKGNILERFSAQQFPDLHSELNLSSLELGDSALYFCASSEGGLGSYGYTFGSGTRLTVV.

This clonotype was seen a handful of times. V usage is TRBV7-9 and J usage is TRBJ2-7; D ambiguous. The CDR3 runs 11 residues. Deletions cut 5 bases from V and 3 bases from J, with 5 bases between. Germline V gene data show CDR1 as SEHNR and CDR2 as FQNEAQ (reference sequence). The CDR3 nucleotides read TGTGCCAGCAGCATTAGCTACGAGCAGTACTTC. Residues: CASSISYEQYF.

The chain couples TRBV11-3 to TRBJ2-2; 7 bases are a match to TRBD1. V was pared by 0 bases and J by 5 bases, with 6 bases of the junction left unmatched. Germline V CDR1 and CDR2: SGHNT, YENEEA. CDR3 length: 16 residues. CDR3 sequence reads: CASSLEQGRSTGELFF. The DNA for the CDR3 is TGTGCCAGCAGCTTAGAACAGGGGAGAAGTACCGGGGAGCTGTTTTTT.

This clonotype has a handful of counts. The gene calls are TRBV5-1 and TRBJ2-3, with 8 bases matching TRBD2. In germline, CDR1 is SGHRS, CDR2 YFSETQ. Trimming took 4 bases from V and 0 from J; bases not matched to a gene: 13. There are 18 residues in the CDR3. Here the CDR3 DNA reads TGCGCCAGCAGCCCCGTTATGATTACTAGCGGCAGCACAGATACGCAGTATTTT. Translated, it gives CASSPVMITSGSTDTQYF.

This clonotype was found a few times. V usage is TRBV6-2 or TRBV6-3 and J usage is TRBJ2-7; no definite D call. The germline gives CDR1 MNHEY, CDR2 SVGEGT. The CDR3 is 12 amino acids. V lost 4 bases, J lost 5 bases, and 9 bases lay in between. The CDR3 region has the DNA TGTGCCAGCAGTTCCCGCCGGGACGAGCAGTACTTC. This encodes CASSSRRDEQYF.

In regard to this clonotype: This may come from a read error, since a much larger clone is one base off. The V and J genes are TRBV30 and TRBJ2-1; D gene uncertain. CDR1 and CDR2 from the germline V gene are GTSNPN and SVGIG (reference sequence). The V and J ends lost 4 bases and 5 bases respectively, with 18 bases between them. This CDR3 is 15 amino acids long. The CDR3 sequence: CAWTPPGSINNEQFF. CDR3 in DNA: TGTGCCTGGACCCCTCCAGGCTCCATAAACAATGAGCAGTTCTTC.

The gene calls are TRBV6-2 or TRBV6-3 and TRBJ2-7, with 12 nucleotides matching TRBD2. Germline CDR1 is MNHEY and CDR2 is SVGEGT. V lost 7 bases and J lost 5; bases outside the gene matches: 15. CDR3 length equals 17 residues. DNA of the CDR3: TGTGCCAGCACCTACCGGGCTAGCGGGAGGGCCCGTAACGAGCAGTACTTC. Translation gives CASTYRASGRARNEQYF.

This clonotype was recorded a few times. The gene calls are TRBV20-1 and TRBJ2-7, with 11 nucleotides matching TRBD2. The CDR3 loop spans 16 amino acids. The J segment lost 3 bases and the V segment lost 0 bases, leaving 7 bases of the junction unmatched. The germline V gene has CDR1 DFQATT and CDR2 SNEGSKA (reference sequence). The CDR3 region has the DNA TGCAGTGCTAGAGATGCAGGGACTAGCGGACGCTACGAGCAGTACTTC. It translates to CSARDAGTSGRYEQYF.

The chain carries TRBV29-1 and TRBJ1-5; D perhaps matches TRBD1 (5 bases). V was trimmed by 4 bases and J by 7 bases, leaving 14 bases between them. Per the germline V gene, CDR1 is SQVTM and CDR2 is ANQGSEA. The CDR3 covers 13 residues. The CDR3 loop is CSVGGGGVQPQHF. In DNA form, the CDR3 reads TGCAGCGTTGGAGGTGGGGGGGTCCAGCCCCAGCATTTT.

The rearrangement links TRBV6-1 to TRBJ1-5; TRBD1 aligns across 9 bases. This CDR3 has 17 residues. Germline trimming cut 6 bases from V and 0 bases from J; bases unmatched to any gene: 9. Germline V lookup: CDR1 MNHNS, CDR2 SASEGT. The CDR3 DNA reads TGTGCCAGCAGACCGGACAGGGGACAGCTTAGCAATCAGCCCCAGCATTTT. Its translation: CASRPDRGQLSNQPQHF.

This clonotype was seen many times. The gene calls are TRBV7-8 and TRBJ2-1; no clear D. V was clipped by 1 base and J by 15 bases, with 16 bases between them. The CDR3 spans 13 residues. From germline, CDR1 is SGHVS and CDR2 FQNEAQ. The CDR3, as DNA: TGTGCCAGCAGCTTAGGAGACGGAAGGGATGGGTTCTTC. This codes for CASSLGDGRDGFF.

This clonotype was seen only a few times. This rearrangement joins TRBV20-1 to TRBJ2-7, with D possibly being TRBD1 (6 bases). The ends were cut back, 2 bases at V and 0 bases at J, with 8 bases in the middle. Germline CDR1 reads DFQATT; CDR2 reads SNEGSKA (reference sequence). CDR3 length: 13 residues. CDR3 region: CSARQGPSYEQYF. CDR3 coding DNA: TGCAGTGCTAGACAGGGGCCCTCCTACGAGCAGTACTTC.

This clonotype occurred a few times. The CDR3 DNA reads as TGTGCCATCAGTGAGGGGACAGGGGGGGTCGAGCAGTACTTC. It specifies CAISEGTGGVEQYF. The V and J genes are TRBV10-3 and TRBJ2-7, with 11 bases identical to TRBD1. This CDR3 comprises 14 residues. V gave up 2 bases and J gave up 6 bases; unmatched junction bases: 3. Germline CDR1 ENHRY, CDR2 SYGVKD.